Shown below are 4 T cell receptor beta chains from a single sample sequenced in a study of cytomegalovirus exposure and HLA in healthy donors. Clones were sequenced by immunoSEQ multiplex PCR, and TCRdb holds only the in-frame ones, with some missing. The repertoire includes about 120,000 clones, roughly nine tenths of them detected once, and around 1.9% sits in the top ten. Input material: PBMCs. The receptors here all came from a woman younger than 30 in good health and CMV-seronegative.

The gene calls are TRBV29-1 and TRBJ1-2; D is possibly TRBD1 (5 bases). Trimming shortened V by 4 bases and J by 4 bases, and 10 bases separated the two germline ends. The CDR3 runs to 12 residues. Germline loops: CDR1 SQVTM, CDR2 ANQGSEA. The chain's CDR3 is CSVGGGSYGYTF. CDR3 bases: TGCAGCGTTGGGGGCGGATCCTATGGCTACACCTTC.

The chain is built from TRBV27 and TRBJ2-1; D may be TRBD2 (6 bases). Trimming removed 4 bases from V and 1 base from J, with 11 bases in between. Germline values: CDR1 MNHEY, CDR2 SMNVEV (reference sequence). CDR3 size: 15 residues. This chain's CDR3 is CASSSGTESYNEQFF. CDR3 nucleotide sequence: TGTGCCAGCAGTTCTGGGACTGAGTCCTACAATGAGCAGTTCTTC.

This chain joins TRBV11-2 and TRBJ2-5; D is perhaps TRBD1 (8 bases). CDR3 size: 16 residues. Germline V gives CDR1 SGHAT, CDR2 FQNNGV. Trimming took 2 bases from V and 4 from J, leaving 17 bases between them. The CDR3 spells CASSLPINRGGETQYF. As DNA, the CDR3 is TGTGCCAGCAGCTTACCAATTAACAGGGGGGGAGAGACCCAGTACTTC.

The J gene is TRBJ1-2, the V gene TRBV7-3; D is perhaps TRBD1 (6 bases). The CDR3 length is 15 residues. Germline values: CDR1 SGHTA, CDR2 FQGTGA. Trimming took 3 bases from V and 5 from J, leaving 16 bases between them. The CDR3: CASSFDGGLPYGYTF. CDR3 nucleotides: TGTGCCAGCAGCTTTGATGGGGGCCTACCATATGGCTACACCTTC. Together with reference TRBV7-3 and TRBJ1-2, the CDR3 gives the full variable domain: GAGVSQTPSNKVTEKGKYVELRCDPISGHTALYWYRQSLGQGPEFLIYFQGTGAADDSGLPNDRFFAVRPEGSVSTLKIQRTERGDSAVYLCASSFDGGLPYGYTFGSGTRLTVV.